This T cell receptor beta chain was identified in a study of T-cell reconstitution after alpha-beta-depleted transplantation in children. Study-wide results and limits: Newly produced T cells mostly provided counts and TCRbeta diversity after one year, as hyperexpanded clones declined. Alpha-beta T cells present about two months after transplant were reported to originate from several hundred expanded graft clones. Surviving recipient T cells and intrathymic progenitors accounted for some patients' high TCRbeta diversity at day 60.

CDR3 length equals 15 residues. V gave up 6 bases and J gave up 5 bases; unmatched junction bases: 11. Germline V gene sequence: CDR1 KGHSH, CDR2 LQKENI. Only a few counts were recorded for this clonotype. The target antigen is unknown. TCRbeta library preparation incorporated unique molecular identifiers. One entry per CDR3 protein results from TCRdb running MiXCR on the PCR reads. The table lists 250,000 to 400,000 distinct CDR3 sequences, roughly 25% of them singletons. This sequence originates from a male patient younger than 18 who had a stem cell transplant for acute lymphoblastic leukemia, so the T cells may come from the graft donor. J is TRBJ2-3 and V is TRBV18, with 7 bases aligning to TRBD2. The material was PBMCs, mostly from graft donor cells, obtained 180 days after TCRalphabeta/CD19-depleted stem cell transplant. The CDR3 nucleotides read TGTGCCAGCTCCCCGTCGGCGGGAGTGGTAGATACGCAGTATTTT. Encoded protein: CASSPSAGVVDTQYF. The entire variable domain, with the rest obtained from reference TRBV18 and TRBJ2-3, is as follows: NAGVMQNPRHLVRRRGQEARLRCSPMKGHSHVYWYRQLPEEGLKFMVYLQKENIIDESGMPKERFSAEFPKEGPSILRIQQVVRGDSAAYFCASSPSAGVVDTQYFGPGTRLTVL.